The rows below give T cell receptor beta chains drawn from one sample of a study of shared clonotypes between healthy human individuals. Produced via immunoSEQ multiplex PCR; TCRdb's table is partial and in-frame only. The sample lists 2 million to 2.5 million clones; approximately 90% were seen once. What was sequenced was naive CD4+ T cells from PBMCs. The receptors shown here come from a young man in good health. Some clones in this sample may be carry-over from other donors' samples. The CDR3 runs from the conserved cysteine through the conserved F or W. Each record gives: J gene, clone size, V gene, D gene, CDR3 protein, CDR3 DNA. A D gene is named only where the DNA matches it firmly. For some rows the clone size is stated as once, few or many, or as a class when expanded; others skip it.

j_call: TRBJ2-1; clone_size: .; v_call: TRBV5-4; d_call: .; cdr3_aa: CASSQGGISSYNEQFF; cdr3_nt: TGTGCCAGCAGCCAAGGGGGGATTAGCTCCTACAATGAGCAGTTCTTC
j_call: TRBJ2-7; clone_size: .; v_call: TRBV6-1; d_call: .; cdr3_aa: CASRVGRNYYEQYF; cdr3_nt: TGTGCCAGCCGGGTTGGCAGAAATTACTACGAGCAGTACTTC
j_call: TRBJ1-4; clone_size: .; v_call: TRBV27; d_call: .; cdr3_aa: CASSLTGRGGEKLFF; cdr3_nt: TGTGCCAGCAGTCTTACGGGACGGGGTGGGGAAAAACTGTTTTTT
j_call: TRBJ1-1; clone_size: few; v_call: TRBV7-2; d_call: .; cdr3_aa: CASSLRTGRAEAFF; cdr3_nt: TGTGCCAGCAGCTTACGGACGGGGCGGGCTGAAGCTTTCTTT
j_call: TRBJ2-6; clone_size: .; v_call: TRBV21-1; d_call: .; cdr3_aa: CASSDPGSGANVLTF; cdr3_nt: TGTGCCAGCAGCGACCCAGGGTCCGGGGCCAACGTCCTGACTTTC
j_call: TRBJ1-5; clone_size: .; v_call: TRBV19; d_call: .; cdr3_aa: CASSMGWVGGNQPQHF; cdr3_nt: TGTGCCAGTAGTATGGGATGGGTTGGGGGCAATCAGCCCCAGCATTTT
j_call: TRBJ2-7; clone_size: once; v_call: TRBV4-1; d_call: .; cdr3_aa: CASRGVSGQHEQYF; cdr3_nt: TGCGCCAGCAGGGGGGTTTCGGGACAACACGAGCAGTACTTC
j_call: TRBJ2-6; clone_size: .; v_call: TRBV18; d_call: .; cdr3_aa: CASSPRQELGANVLTF; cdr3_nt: TGTGCCAGCTCACCCAGACAGGAACTTGGGGCCAACGTCCTGACTTTC
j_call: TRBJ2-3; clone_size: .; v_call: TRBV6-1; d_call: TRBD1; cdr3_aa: CASSVRAQGETDTQYF; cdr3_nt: TGTGCCAGCAGTGTCAGGGCCCAGGGGGAAACAGATACGCAGTATTTT
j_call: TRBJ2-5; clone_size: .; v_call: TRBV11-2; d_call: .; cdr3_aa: CASSPDFVSQETQYF; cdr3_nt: TGTGCCAGCAGCCCAGACTTTGTAAGCCAAGAGACCCAGTACTTC
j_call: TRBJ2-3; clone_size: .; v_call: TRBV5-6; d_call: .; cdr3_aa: CASSFGRGYFTDTQYF; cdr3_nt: TGTGCCAGCAGCTTCGGACGGGGATACTTCACAGATACGCAGTATTTT
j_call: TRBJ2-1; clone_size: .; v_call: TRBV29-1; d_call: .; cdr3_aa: CSVGIGKDEQFF; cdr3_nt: TGCAGCGTTGGGATAGGGAAAGATGAGCAGTTCTTC
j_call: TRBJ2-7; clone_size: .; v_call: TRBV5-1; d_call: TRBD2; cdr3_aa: CASSLAGGAYEQYF; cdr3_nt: TGCGCCAGCAGCTTGGCCGGGGGGGCGTACGAGCAGTACTTC
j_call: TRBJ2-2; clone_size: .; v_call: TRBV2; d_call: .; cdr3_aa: CASSDRQGATGELFF; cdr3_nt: TGTGCCAGCAGTGATCGGCAGGGTGCCACCGGGGAGCTGTTTTTT
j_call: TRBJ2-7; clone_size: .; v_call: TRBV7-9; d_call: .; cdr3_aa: CASGKTGPGSEQYF; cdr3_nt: TGTGCCAGCGGAAAAACCGGACCCGGTTCCGAGCAGTACTTC
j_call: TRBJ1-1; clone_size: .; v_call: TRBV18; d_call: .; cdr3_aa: CASSPGRTGNKDTEAFF; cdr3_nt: TGTGCCAGCTCACCGGGTAGGACGGGGAACAAGGACACTGAAGCTTTCTTT
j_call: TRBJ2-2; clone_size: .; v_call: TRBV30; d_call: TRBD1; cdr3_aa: CAWRGRTGGNTGELFF; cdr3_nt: TGTGCCTGGAGAGGGCGTACAGGGGGGAACACCGGGGAGCTGTTTTTT
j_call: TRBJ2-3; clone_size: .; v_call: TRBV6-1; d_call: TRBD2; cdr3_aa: CASSGPGTSGLRTDTQYF; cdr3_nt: TGTGCCAGCAGTGGACCCGGGACTAGCGGCCTTCGCACAGATACGCAGTATTTT
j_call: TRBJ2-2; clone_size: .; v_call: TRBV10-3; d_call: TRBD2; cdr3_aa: CAISGTSGSGGELFF; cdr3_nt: TGTGCCATCAGTGGGACTAGCGGGAGTGGCGGGGAGCTGTTTTTT
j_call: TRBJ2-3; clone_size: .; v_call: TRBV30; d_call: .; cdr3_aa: CAWSPGTDTQYF; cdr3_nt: TGTGCCTGGAGTCCGGGCACAGATACGCAGTATTTT
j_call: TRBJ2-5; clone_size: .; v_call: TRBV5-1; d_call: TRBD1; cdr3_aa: CASSLVRGLGETQYF; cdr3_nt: TGCGCCAGCAGCTTGGTCAGGGGGCTCGGGGAGACCCAGTACTTC
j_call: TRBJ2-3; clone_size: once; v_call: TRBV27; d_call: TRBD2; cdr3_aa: CASSLSGSGRASDTQYF; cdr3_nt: TGTGCCAGCAGTTTATCAGGTAGCGGGAGGGCGTCGGATACGCAGTATTTT
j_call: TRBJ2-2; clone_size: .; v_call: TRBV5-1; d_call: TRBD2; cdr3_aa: CASSWGLAGDLGGELFF; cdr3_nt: TGCGCCAGCAGCTGGGGACTAGCGGGAGATTTGGGCGGGGAGCTGTTTTTT
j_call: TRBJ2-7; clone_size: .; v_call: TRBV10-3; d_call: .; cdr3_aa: CAISEGFSYEQYF; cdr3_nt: TGTGCCATCAGTGAGGGATTTTCCTACGAGCAGTACTTC
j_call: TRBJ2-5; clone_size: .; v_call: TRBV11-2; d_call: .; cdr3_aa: CASTPDWQETQYF; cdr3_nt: TGTGCCAGCACCCCCGATTGGCAAGAGACCCAGTACTTC
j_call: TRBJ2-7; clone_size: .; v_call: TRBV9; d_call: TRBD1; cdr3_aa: CASSVGQGNRYEQYF; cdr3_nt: TGTGCCAGCAGCGTCGGACAGGGGAATCGTTACGAGCAGTACTTC
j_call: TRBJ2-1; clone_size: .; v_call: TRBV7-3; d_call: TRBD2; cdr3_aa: CASSTRVAGTSSYNEQFF; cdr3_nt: TGTGCCAGCAGCACCCGGGTAGCGGGAACAAGCTCCTACAATGAGCAGTTCTTC
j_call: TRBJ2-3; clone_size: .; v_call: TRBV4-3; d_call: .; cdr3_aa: CASSQDLHTDTQYF; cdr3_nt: TGCGCCAGCAGCCAAGATCTCCACACAGATACGCAGTATTTT
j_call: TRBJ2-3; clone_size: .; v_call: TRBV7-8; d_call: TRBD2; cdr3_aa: CASSLGRTSGRAPDTQYF; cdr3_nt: TGTGCCAGCAGCTTAGGAAGGACTAGCGGGAGGGCCCCAGATACGCAGTATTTT
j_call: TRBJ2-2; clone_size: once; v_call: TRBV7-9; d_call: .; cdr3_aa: CASSMGSANTGELFF; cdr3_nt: TGTGCCAGCAGTATGGGTTCCGCGAACACCGGGGAGCTGTTTTTT
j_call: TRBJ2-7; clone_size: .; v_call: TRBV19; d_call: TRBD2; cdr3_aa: CASSTGLASSYEQYF; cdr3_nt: TGTGCCAGTAGTACCGGACTAGCGTCGTCCTACGAGCAGTACTTC
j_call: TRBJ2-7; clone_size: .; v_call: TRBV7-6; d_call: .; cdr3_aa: CASSAGTLYEQYF; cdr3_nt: TGTGCCAGCAGCGCCGGGACCTTATACGAGCAGTACTTC
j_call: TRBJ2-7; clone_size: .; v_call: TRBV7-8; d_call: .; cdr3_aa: CASSEARIYEQYF; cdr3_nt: TGTGCCAGCAGCGAAGCTCGTATCTACGAGCAGTACTTC
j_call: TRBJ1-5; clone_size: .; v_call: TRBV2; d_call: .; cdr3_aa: CASGGAYNQPQHF; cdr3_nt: TGTGCCAGCGGGGGGGCATACAATCAGCCCCAGCATTTT
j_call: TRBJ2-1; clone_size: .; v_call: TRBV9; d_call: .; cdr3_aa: CASSVYLGGGYNEQFF; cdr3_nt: TGTGCCAGCAGCGTATATTTGGGAGGCGGTTACAATGAGCAGTTCTTC
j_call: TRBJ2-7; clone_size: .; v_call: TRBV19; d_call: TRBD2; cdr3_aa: CASSISGRGPYEQYF; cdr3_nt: TGTGCCAGTAGTATTAGCGGGAGGGGCCCCTACGAGCAGTACTTC
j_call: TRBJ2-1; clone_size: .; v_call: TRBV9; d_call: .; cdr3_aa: CASSVLAFSYNEQFF; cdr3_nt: TGTGCCAGCAGCGTCCTAGCTTTCTCCTACAATGAGCAGTTCTTC
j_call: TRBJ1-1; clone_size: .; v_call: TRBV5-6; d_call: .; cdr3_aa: CASSLETGLNTEAFF; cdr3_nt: TGTGCCAGCAGCTTGGAGACAGGCCTGAACACTGAAGCTTTCTTT
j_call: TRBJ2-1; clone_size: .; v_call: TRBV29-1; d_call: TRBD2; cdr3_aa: CSASSGFENEQFF; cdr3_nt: TGCAGCGCGTCTAGCGGTTTTGAGAATGAGCAGTTCTTC
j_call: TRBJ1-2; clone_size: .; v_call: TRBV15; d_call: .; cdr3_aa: CATSRDGAEGYGYTF; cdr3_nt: TGTGCCACCAGCAGAGATGGTGCAGAGGGGTATGGCTACACCTTC
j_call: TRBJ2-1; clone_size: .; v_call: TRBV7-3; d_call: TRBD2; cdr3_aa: CASSGTSGSAYYNEQFF; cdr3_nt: TGTGCCAGCAGCGGGACTAGCGGGAGCGCCTACTACAATGAGCAGTTCTTC
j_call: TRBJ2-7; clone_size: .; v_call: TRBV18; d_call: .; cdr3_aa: CASSPFSGTREDEQYF; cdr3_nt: TGTGCCAGCTCACCTTTTTCGGGGACACGAGAAGACGAGCAGTACTTC
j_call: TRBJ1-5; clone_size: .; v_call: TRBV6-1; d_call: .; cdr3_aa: CASNLGPHQPQHF; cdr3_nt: TGTGCCAGCAACCTAGGCCCCCATCAGCCCCAGCATTTT
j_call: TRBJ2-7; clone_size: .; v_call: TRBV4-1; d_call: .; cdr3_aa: CASSHQFRAIPSYEQYF; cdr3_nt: TGCGCCAGCAGCCACCAGTTTAGAGCCATCCCCTCCTACGAGCAGTACTTC
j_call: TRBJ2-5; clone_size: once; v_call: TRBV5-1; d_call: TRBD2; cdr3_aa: CASSEGLAGGRAQYF; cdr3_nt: TGCGCCAGCAGCGAGGGACTAGCGGGGGGGAGAGCCCAGTACTTC
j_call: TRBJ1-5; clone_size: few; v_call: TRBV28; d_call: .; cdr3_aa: CASSLRGRYSNQPQHF; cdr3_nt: TGTGCCAGCAGTTTAAGGGGCCGCTATAGCAATCAGCCCCAGCATTTT
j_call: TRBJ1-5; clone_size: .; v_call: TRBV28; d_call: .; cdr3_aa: CASRPQGGSSQPQHF; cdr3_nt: TGTGCCAGCAGGCCACAGGGAGGGAGTAGTCAGCCCCAGCATTTT
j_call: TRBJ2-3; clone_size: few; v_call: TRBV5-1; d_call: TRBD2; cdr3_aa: CASSLETSGSTDTQYF; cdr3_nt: TGCGCCAGCAGCTTGGAGACTAGCGGGAGCACAGATACGCAGTATTTT
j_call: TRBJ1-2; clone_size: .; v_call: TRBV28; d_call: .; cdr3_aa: CASRSADSPYGYTF; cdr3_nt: TGTGCCAGCAGGTCAGCGGACAGCCCCTATGGCTACACCTTC
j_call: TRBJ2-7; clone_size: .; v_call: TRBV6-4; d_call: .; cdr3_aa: CASSPGRSGSYEQYF; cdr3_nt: TGTGCCAGCAGCCCTGGGCGGTCGGGGTCCTACGAGCAGTACTTC
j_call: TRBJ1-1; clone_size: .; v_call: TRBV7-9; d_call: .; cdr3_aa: CASSPQGGTEAFF; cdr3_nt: TGTGCCAGCAGCCCCCAAGGCGGGACTGAAGCTTTCTTT
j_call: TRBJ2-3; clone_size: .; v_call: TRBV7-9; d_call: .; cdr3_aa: CASSLASPSTDTQYF; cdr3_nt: TGTGCCAGCAGCTTAGCCTCTCCTAGCACAGATACGCAGTATTTT
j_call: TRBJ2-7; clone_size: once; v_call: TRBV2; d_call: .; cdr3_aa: CASTLTPGSFDEQYF; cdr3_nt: TGTGCCAGCACCTTAACTCCCGGGAGTTTCGACGAGCAGTACTTC
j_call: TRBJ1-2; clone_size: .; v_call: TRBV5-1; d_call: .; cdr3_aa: CASSLGPQGGYTF; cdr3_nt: TGCGCCAGCAGCTTGGGACCCCAGGGTGGCTACACCTTC
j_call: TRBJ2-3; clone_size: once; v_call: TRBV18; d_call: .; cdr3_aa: CASSPPEGSGATDTQYF; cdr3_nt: TGTGCCAGCTCACCACCGGAAGGGTCGGGGGCCACAGATACGCAGTATTTT
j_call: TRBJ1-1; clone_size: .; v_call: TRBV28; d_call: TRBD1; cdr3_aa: CASSIGTGSWAFF; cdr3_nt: TGTGCCAGCAGTATCGGGACAGGGTCATGGGCTTTCTTT
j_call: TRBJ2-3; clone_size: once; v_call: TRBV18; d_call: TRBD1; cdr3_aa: CASSPGTTGMGSDTQYF; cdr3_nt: TGTGCCAGCTCACCAGGAACGACAGGGATGGGCTCAGATACGCAGTATTTT